This T cell receptor (beta chain) was identified during a study of T cell clones after liver transplantation. CDR3 size: 12 residues. The germline V gene has CDR1 SNHLY and CDR2 FYNNEI. V was cut by 8 bases and J by 4 bases, with 11 bases left in between. Generated by immunoSEQ multiplex PCR, the TCRdb table keeps only in-frame clones and is missing some. The sample includes more than 100,000 clones, around 84% of them seen just once. The TCR sequence derives from a human patient who received a liver transplant. Some of the T cells may derive from the graft donor. The rearrangement uses TRBV2 and TRBJ1-2; unclear D gene. This specimen was CD4+ T cells from blood, taken approximately 50 months after liver transplant. Written as DNA, the CDR3 is TGTGCCAGCGGAGAAGGTCTCTATGGCTACACCTTC. This sequence encodes CASGEGLYGYTF. The full variable domain, completed using reference TRBV2 and TRBJ1-2, is EPEVTQTPSHQVTQMGQEVILRCVPISNHLYFYWYRQILGQKVEFLVSFYNNEISEKSEIFDDQFSVERPDGSNFTLKIRSTKLEDSAMYFCASGEGLYGYTFGSGTRLTVV.